The rows below give T cell receptor beta chains drawn from one sample of a study of blood T cell repertoires in COVID-19. Generated by immunoSEQ multiplex PCR, the TCRdb table keeps only in-frame clones and is missing some. The sample includes approximately 290,000 clones, approximately 90% of them seen just once. What was sequenced was peripheral blood. Receptor source: a man aged 30 to 45 with acute or convalescent COVID-19. Each CDR3 is given with its conserved first and last residue. A D gene is named only where the DNA matches it firmly. Expanded clones are given a class, and other clones once, few, many or no size at all.

j_call v_call clone_size d_call cdr3_nt cdr3_aa
TRBJ1-1 TRBV6-6 NA NA TGTGCCAGCAGCCGAGGGGCGCGACCCCCAGAAGCTTTCTTT CASSRGARPPEAFF
TRBJ2-2 TRBV18 NA NA TGTGCCAGCTCAACCTTCCGGAGGGGCGCGACAGGGGAGCTGTTTTTT CASSTFRRGATGELFF
TRBJ2-7 TRBV30 NA TRBD2 TGTGCCTGGAGTGTCGGACTAGCGATAGGGGACGAGCAGTACTTC CAWSVGLAIGDEQYF
TRBJ1-1 TRBV5-4 NA TRBD1 TGTGCCAGCAGCTTGGACAGGGGGCGGACTGAAGCTTTCTTT CASSLDRGRTEAFF
TRBJ1-2 TRBV7-8 NA NA TGTGCCAGCAGCTTAACAGCCCCCGCCAGGGTCCAAAACTATGGCTACACCTTC CASSLTAPARVQNYGYTF
TRBJ2-2 TRBV4-1 NA TRBD2 TGCGCCAGCAGCCAAGGCCCCTTAGCGGGAACGAACACCGGGGAGCTGTTTTTT CASSQGPLAGTNTGELFF
TRBJ2-7 TRBV27 NA TRBD1 TGTGCCAGCAGTAAAGGTGACAGGGGGCTTTTGAAGCAGTACTTC CASSKGDRGLLKQYF
TRBJ1-4 TRBV28 few TRBD1 TGTGCCGTGAATCCCGGGACAGGGGGGGTAAAACTGTTTTTT CAVNPGTGGVKLFF
TRBJ1-2 TRBV5-1 NA NA TGCGCCAGCAGCTTCGAAGGGGTTCGCGGCTACACCTTC CASSFEGVRGYTF
TRBJ2-7 TRBV5-1 NA NA TGCGCCAGCAGCCTTTGGGAGGTGGGTGAGCAGTACTTC CASSLWEVGEQYF
TRBJ1-2 TRBV6-5 NA NA TGTGCCACCGTCCCCGAGGGGACTTTTGGCTACACCTTC CATVPEGTFGYTF
TRBJ2-7 TRBV2 NA TRBD1 TGTGCCAGCAGTAAACAGGGGGTATTCTACGAGCAGTACTTC CASSKQGVFYEQYF
TRBJ1-2 TRBV3-1/TRBV3-2 NA NA TGTGCCAGCAGCCAAGAGGGGGGGCCTGGCTACACCTTC CASSQEGGPGYTF
TRBJ2-7 TRBV7-8 once NA TGTGCCAGCAGCCCAGACAGGTACGAGCAGTACTTC CASSPDRYEQYF
TRBJ2-3 TRBV30 NA TRBD2 TGTGCCTGGAAGTGGGCTAGCGGGGGTCGGAATACGCAGTATTTT CAWKWASGGRNTQYF
TRBJ1-4 TRBV29-1 NA NA TGCAGCGTGGGGAGGGGAACTAATGAAAAACTGTTTTTT CSVGRGTNEKLFF
TRBJ1-1 TRBV3-1/TRBV3-2 NA TRBD1 TGTGCCAGCAGCCACTGGGCCGGGACAGGGGAACGAGAAGCTTTCTTT CASSHWAGTGEREAFF
TRBJ1-2 TRBV9 NA NA TGTGCCACGAGCCAAAAAAGGGGCAGTGGCTATGGCTACACCTTC CATSQKRGSGYGYTF
TRBJ2-5 TRBV3-1/TRBV3-2 NA NA TGTGCCAGCAGCCAAGGGACACTTCAAGAGACCCAGTACTTC CASSQGTLQETQYF
TRBJ1-1 TRBV18 few NA TGTGCCAGCTCCTTCGGGGGGTCTGAAGCTTTCTTT CASSFGGSEAFF